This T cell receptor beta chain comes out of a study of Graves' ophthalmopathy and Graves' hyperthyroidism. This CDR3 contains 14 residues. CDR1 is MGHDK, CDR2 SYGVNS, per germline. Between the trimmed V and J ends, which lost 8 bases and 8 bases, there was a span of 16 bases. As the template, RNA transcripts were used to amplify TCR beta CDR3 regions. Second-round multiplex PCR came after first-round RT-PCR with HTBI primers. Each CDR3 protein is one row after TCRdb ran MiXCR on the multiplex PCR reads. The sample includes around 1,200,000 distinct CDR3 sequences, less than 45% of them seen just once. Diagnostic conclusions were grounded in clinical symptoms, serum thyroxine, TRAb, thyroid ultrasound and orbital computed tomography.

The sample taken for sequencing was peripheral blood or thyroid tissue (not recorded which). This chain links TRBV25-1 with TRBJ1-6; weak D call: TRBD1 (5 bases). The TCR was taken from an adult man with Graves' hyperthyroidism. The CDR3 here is CASFLGQGDSPLHF. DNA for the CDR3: TGTGCCAGCTTCCTAGGGCAGGGAGATTCACCCCTCCACTTT. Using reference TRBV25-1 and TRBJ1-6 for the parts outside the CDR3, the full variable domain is EADIYQTPRYLVIGTGKKITLECSQTMGHDKMYWYQQDPGMELHLIHYSYGVNSTEKGDLSSESTVSRIRTEHFPLTLESARPSHTSQYLCASFLGQGDSPLHFGNGTRLTVT.